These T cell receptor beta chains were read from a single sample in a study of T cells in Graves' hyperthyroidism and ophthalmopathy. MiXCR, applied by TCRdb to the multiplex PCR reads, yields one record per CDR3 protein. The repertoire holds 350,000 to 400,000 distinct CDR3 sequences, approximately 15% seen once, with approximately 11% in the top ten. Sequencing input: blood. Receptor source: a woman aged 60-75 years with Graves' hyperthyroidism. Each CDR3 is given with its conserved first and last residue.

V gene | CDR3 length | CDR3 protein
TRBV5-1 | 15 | CASRYDSGGNQPQHF
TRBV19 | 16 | CASNKGALYSNQPQHF
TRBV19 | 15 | CASSLAGGPHGELFF
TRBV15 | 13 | CATSRDDSYEQYF
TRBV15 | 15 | CATSRERDRPSYMFF
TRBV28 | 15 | CASTLGGQGSYGYTF
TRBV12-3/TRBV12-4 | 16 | CASSLQGFSPYNEQFF
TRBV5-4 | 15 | CASSTGLPSYNEQFF
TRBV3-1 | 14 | CASRRRGLTDTQYF
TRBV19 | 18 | CASSKGGTGRVVYNEQFF
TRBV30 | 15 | CAGPPAGSNTGELFF
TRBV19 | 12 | CASSGQGRGYTF
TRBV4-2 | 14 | CASLTTTGNTEAFF
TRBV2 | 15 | CASSERVLGDYEQYF
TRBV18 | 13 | CASSPNRDTEAFF
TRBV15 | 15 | CATSKNRGMNYGYTF
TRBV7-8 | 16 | CASSQWTLSSTDTQYF
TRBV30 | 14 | CAWSVESGVETQYF
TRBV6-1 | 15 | CAGRLAGGRQETQYF
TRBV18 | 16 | CASSPPLGAGGDTQYF
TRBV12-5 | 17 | CASGLVVGGFSYNEQFF
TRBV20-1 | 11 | CSAAGKLIQYF
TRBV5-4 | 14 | CASSGRDRAYEQYF
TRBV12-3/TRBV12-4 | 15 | CASTRGLAGTSEQFF
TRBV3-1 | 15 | CASSPGTETTYEQYF
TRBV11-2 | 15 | CASSSGLAVGNEQFF
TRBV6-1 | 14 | CASPKGGGNTEAFF
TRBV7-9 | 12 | CASSSGQRGVYF
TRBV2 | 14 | CASSGDRRPGEQYF
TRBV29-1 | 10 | CSVNYYGYTF
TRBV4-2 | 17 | CASSQGISGSLSYEQYF
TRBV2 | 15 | CASRGGGRSIDEQYF
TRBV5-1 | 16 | CASSVNIRDGSYEQYF
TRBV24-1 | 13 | CATDRGDANEQFF
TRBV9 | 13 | CASSPPRQKIAFF
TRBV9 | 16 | CASSVEQGAGNSPLHF
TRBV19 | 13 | CASNPQPNQPQHF
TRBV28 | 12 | CASGVGGHEQYF
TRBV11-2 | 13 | CASSLESVDTQYF
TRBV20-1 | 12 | CSAGQITDTQYF
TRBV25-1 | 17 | CASSGHPNSKTNYGYTF
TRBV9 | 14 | CASSVGTSLGELFF
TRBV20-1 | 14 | CSAREGGLFQPQHF
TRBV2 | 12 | CASSGIPGELFF
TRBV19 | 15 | CASSMAGQGVGEQYF
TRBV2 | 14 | CASSVGLYSYEQYF
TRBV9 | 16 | CASSAASGRVSDTQYF
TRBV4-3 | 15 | CASSQVLAATDTQYF
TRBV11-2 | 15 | CASSLDQREIDEQYF
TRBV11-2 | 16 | CASSSIAGAGANVLTF
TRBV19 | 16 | CASRAGWAGDHTEAFF
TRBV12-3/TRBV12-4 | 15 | CASSPGRVSYNEQFF
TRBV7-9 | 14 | CASSTTGSRSGYTF
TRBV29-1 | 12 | CSVEDQWSGYTF
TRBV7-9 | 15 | CASSLGATGHYEQYF
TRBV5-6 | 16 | CASSLKFWEENEKLFF
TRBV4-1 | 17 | CASSQGLARLLYNEQFF
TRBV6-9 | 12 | CASSYNTGELFF
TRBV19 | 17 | CASSRRQGAESNQPQHF